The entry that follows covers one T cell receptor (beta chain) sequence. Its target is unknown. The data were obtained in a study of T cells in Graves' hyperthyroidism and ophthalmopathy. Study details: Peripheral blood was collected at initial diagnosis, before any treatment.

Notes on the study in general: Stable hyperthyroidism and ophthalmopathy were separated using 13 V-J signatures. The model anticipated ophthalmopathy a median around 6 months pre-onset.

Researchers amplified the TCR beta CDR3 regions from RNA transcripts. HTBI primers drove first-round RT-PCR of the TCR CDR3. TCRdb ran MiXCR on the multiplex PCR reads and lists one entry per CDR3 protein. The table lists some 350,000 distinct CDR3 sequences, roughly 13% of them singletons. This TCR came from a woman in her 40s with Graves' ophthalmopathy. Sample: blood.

Here the CDR3 DNA reads TGTGCCAGCAGTTACTCCGGGGGAAGCTACGAGCAGTACTTC. Its protein product is CASSYSGGSYEQYF. The chain is built from TRBV6-5 and TRBJ2-7; D is possibly TRBD2 (6 bases). The germline V gene encodes CDR1 MNHEY and CDR2 SVGAGI. The CDR3 length is 14 residues. The germline V and J ends were trimmed by 0 bases and 3 bases, with 9 bases remaining between them.